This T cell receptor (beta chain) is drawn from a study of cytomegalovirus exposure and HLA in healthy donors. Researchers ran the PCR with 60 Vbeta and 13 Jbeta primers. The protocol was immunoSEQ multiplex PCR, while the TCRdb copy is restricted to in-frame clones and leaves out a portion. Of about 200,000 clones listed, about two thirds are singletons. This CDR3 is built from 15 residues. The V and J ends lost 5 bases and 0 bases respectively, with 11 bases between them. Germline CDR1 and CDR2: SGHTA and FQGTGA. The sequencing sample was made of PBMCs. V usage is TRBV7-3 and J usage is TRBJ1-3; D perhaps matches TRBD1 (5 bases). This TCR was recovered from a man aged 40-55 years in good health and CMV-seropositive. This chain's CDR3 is CASSPGQLSGNTIYF. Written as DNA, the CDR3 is TGTGCCAGCAGCCCAGGGCAGCTCTCTGGAAACACCATATATTTT. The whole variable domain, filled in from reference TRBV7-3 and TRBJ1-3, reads GAGVSQTPSNKVTEKGKYVELRCDPISGHTALYWYRQSLGQGPEFLIYFQGTGAADDSGLPNDRFFAVRPEGSVSTLKIQRTERGDSAVYLCASSPGQLSGNTIYFGEGSWLTVV.